The sequence of this T cell receptor (beta chain) was determined in a study of blood T cell repertoires in COVID-19. The V end was cut by 3 bases, the J end by 1 base, with 17 bases between. In germline, CDR1 is SGHKS, CDR2 YYEKEE (reference sequence). This CDR3 has 17 residues. This table comes from immunoSEQ multiplex PCR, and its TCRdb copy is limited to in-frame clones, with some not included. This table has about 240,000 clones, 86% appearing once. This rearrangement joins TRBV5-5 to TRBJ2-1; perhaps TRBD1 as D (5 bases). This TCR was recovered from a man aged 80 or over with acute or convalescent COVID-19. The specimen was peripheral blood. The CDR3 DNA reads as TGTGCCAGCAGCTCATTCGTACAGGAATTTTCCTACAATGAGCAGTTCTTC. This codes for CASSSFVQEFSYNEQFF.